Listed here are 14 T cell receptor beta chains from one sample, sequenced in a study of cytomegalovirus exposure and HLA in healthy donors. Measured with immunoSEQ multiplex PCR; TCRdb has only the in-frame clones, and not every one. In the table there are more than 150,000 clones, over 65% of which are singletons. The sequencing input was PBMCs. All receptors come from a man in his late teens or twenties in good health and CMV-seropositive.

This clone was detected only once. This CDR3 reads CASRSSGRSFEQFF. CDR3 DNA sequence: TGTGCCAGCAGGTCGAGCGGGAGGTCGTTTGAGCAGTTCTTC. The V gene is TRBV2, the J gene TRBJ2-1; TRBD2 matches at 9 bases. Germline V gene sequence: CDR1 SNHLY, CDR2 FYNNEI. With 6 bases clipped from V and 9 bases from J, the junction kept 9 bases outside the gene matches. The CDR3 covers 14 residues.

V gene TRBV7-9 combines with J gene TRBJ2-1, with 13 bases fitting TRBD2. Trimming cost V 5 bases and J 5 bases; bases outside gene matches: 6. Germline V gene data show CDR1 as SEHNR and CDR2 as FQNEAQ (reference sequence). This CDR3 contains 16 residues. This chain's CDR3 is CASSDGLAGDDNEQFF. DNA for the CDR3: TGTGCCAGCAGCGACGGACTAGCGGGAGACGACAATGAGCAGTTCTTC.

CDR3 DNA: TGTGCCAGCACCTCGGGACTAGGATATAATGAGCAGTTCTTC. Amino acid sequence: CASTSGLGYNEQFF. The V gene is TRBV6-1, the J gene TRBJ2-1, with 8 bases matching TRBD2. Losses at the gene ends were 7 bases for V and 7 bases for J; bases not matched to a gene: 9. The CDR3 runs to 14 residues. Germline CDR1 reads MNHNS; CDR2 reads SASEGT.

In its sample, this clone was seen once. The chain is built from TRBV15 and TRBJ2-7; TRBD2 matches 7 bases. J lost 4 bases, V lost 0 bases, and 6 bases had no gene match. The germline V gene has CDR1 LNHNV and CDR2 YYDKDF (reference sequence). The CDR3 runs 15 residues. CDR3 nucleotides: TGTGCCACCAGCAGAGAGGGCGGGAGTGTGTACGAGCAGTACTTC. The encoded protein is CATSREGGSVYEQYF. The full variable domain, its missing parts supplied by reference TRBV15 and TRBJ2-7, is DAMVIQNPRYQVTQFGKPVTLSCSQTLNHNVMYWYQQKSSQAPKLLFHYYDKDFNNEADTPDNFQSRRPNTSFCFLDIRSPGLGDTAMYLCATSREGGSVYEQYFGPGTRLTVT.

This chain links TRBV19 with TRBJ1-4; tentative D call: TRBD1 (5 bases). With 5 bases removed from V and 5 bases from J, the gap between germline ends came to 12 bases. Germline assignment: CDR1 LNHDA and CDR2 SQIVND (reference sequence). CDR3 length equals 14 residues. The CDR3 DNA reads TGTGCCAGTAGTCTCCGCGGGGGGAATGAAAAACTGTTTTTT. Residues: CASSLRGGNEKLFF.

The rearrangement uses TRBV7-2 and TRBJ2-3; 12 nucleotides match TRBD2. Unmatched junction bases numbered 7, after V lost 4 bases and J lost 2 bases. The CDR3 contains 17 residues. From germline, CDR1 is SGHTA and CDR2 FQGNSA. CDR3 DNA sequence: TGTGCCAGCAGCTCCACCGGACTAGCGGGACTCACAGATACGCAGTATTTT. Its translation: CASSSTGLAGLTDTQYF.

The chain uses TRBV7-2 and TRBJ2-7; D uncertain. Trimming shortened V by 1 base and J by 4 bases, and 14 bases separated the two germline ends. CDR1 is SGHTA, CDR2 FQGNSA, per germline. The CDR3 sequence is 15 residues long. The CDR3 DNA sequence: TGTGCCAGCAGCTTAGGTTCCGGCGGAAGATACGAGCAGTACTTC. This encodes CASSLGSGGRYEQYF.

CDR3 nucleotides: TGTGCCAGCAACCCGACTAGCGGGAGTTACAATGAGCAGTTCTTC. Its protein is CASNPTSGSYNEQFF. The chain is built from TRBV9 and TRBJ2-1; the match to TRBD2 covers 12 bases. Germline trimming cut 6 bases from V and 4 bases from J; bases unmatched to any gene: 5. Germline CDR1 and CDR2: SGDLS and YYNGEE. The CDR3 covers 15 residues.

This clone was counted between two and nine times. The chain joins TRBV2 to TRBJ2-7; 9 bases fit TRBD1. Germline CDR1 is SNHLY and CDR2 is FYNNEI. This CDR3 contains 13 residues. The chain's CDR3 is CADAGDRVHEQYF. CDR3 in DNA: TGTGCAGACGCCGGGGACAGGGTGCACGAGCAGTACTTC.

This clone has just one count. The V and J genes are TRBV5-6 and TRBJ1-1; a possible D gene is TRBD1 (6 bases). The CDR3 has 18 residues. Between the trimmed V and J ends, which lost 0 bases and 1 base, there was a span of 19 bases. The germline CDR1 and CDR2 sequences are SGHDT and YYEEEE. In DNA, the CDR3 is TGTGCCAGCAGCTTGGTAGGGCAGGGGAAGTGGGCGAACACTGAAGCTTTCTTT. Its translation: CASSLVGQGKWANTEAFF.

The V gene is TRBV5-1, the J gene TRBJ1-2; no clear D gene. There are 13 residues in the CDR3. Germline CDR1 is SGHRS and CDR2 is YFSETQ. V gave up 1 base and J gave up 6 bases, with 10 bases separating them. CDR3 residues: CASSLLPFDGYTF. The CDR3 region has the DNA TGCGCCAGCAGCTTGCTCCCGTTTGATGGCTACACCTTC.

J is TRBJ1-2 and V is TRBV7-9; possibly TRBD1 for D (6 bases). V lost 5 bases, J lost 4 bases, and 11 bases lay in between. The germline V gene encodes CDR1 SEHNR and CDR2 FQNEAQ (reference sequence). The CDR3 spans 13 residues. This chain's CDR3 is CASSPKDSYGYTF. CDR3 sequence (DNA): TGTGCCAGCAGCCCGAAGGACAGCTATGGCTACACCTTC.

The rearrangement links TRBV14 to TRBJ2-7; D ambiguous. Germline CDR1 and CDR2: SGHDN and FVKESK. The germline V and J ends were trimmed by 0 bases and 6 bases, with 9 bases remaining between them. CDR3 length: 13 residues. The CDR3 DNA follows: TGTGCCAGCAGCCAAGATCGAGCGTCCGAGCAGTACTTC. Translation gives CASSQDRASEQYF.

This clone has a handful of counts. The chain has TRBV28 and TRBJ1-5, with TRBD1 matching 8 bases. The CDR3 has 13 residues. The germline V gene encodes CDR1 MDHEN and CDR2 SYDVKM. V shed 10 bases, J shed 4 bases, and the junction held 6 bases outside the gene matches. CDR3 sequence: CATSDRANQPQHF. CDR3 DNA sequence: TGTGCCACCTCGGACAGGGCTAATCAGCCCCAGCATTTT.